This T cell receptor beta chain stems from a study of memory CD4+ T cells and cytomegalovirus serostatus. The sort gate was single viable CD3+CD4+CD8-CD45RO+ cells for memory CD4+ T cells. Libraries were prepared by immunoSEQ multiplex PCR; TCRdb keeps only in-frame clonotypes and omits some of them. The table records some 50,000 clones, roughly 80% of them present only once. This CDR3 is built from 14 residues. CDR1 and CDR2 from the germline V gene are SEHNR and FQNEAQ (reference sequence). V shed 2 bases and J shed 3 bases, with 10 bases lying between them. Sequenced material: memory CD4+ T cells from blood. The origin of this receptor is an adult in good health and CMV-seronegative. The chain employs TRBV7-9 and TRBJ1-2, with a possible D match to TRBD1 (5 bases). CDR3: CASSLRGRDYGYTF. In nucleotides, the CDR3 is TGTGCCAGCAGCTTAAGGGGCAGGGACTATGGCTACACCTTC.